These 8 T cell receptor beta chains were sequenced from one sample in a study of PD-L1 blockade in urothelial cancer (dated by TCRdb to the late 2010s). The time point tag for this specimen amounts to: pretreatment peripheral blood. Library preparation used the immunoSEQ multiplex PCR assay. Held by TCRdb, this immuneACCESS table contains in-frame sequences only and omits some clones. Under half of the omission traces to an unresolved V gene where checked; the cause of the rest is unknown. Present in this sample are roughly 67,000 clones, approximately 83% of which were seen just once. Jointly, the top ten make up 15% of the sample. Sequencing used PBMCs, obtained around atezolizumab (anti-PD-L1) treatment. The receptors shown here come from a man in his sixties with urothelial cancer.

The genes are TRBV7-2 and TRBJ1-5; D call uncertain. This CDR3 has 15 amino acids. V dropped 5 bases and J dropped 0 bases, with 11 bases sitting between them. The germline gives CDR1 SGHTA, CDR2 FQGNSA. Here the CDR3 DNA reads TGTGCCAGCAGCGAACAGATCAATAGCAATCAGCCCCAGCATTTT. Translation gives CASSEQINSNQPQHF.

The chain employs TRBV2 and TRBJ2-7, with 9 bases that match TRBD1. The V gene's germline CDR1 is SNHLY and CDR2 FYNNEI. CDR3 length equals 13 residues. Unmatched junction bases numbered 4, after V lost 7 bases and J lost 3 bases. The CDR3 DNA sequence: TGTGCCAGCACTACGGGACAGGGCTACGAGCAGTACTTC. Translation: CASTTGQGYEQYF.

This chain uses TRBV7-2 with TRBJ2-3, with D possibly TRBD2 on 5 matching bases. The CDR3 consists of 15 residues. With 3 bases removed from V and 4 bases from J, the gap between germline ends came to 14 bases. Germline assignment: CDR1 SGHTA and CDR2 FQGNSA. The CDR3 here is CASSLDSQKADTQYF. CDR3 in DNA: TGTGCCAGCAGCTTGGACTCCCAGAAGGCAGATACGCAGTATTTT.

As DNA, the CDR3 is TGTGCCAGCAGTGAATCGAGACGAGGGTACCAAGAGACCCAGTACTTC. Translated: CASSESRRGYQETQYF. The chain is built from TRBV2 and TRBJ2-5; a possible D gene is TRBD2 (5 bases). Germline loops: CDR1 SNHLY, CDR2 FYNNEI. This CDR3 contains 16 residues. V lost 2 bases and J 0 bases, leaving 13 bases between the germline ends. The full variable domain, in which reference TRBV2 and TRBJ2-5 provide the parts outside the CDR3, is EPEVTQTPSHQVTQMGQEVILRCVPISNHLYFYWYRQILGQKVEFLVSFYNNEISEKSEIFDDQFSVERPDGSNFTLKIRSTKLEDSAMYFCASSESRRGYQETQYFGPGTRLLVL.

In its sample, this clone was seen once. The chain uses TRBV20-1 and TRBJ2-1; D unclear. V dropped 6 bases and J dropped 1 base, with 4 bases sitting between them. Germline-derived CDR1 and CDR2 are DFQATT and SNEGSKA (reference sequence). The CDR3 runs 11 residues. The CDR3 loop reads CSALSYNEQFF. DNA for the CDR3: TGCAGTGCACTGTCCTACAATGAGCAGTTCTTC.

This clone was counted a few times. The chain carries TRBV14 and TRBJ1-2; the D is unclear. The CDR3 totals 13 residues. The germline V gene has CDR1 SGHDN and CDR2 FVKESK. Trimming stripped 3 bases from V and 4 bases from J, with 9 bases between. The CDR3 spells CASSQTRSYGYTF. The CDR3 coding sequence is TGTGCCAGCAGCCAGACACGAAGCTATGGCTACACCTTC.

The J gene is TRBJ1-1, the V gene TRBV30, with 8 bases identical to TRBD1. The trim removed 2 bases at V and 5 bases at J, leaving 4 bases unmatched. CDR3 size: 13 residues. The germline V gene has CDR1 GTSNPN and CDR2 SVGIG (reference sequence). The CDR3 sequence is CAWSTRGQTEAFF. Written as DNA, the CDR3 is TGTGCCTGGAGTACCAGGGGGCAAACTGAAGCTTTCTTT.

V and J are TRBV30 and TRBJ1-6, with D perhaps TRBD1 (6 bases). This CDR3 is 12 amino acids long. The germline V gene has CDR1 GTSNPN and CDR2 SVGIG (reference sequence). Trimming pared 1 base from V and 8 bases from J, leaving 6 bases between. The CDR3 reads CAWSDRDSPLHF. The DNA for the CDR3 is TGTGCCTGGAGTGACAGGGATTCACCCCTCCACTTT.